This section outlines one T cell receptor beta chain sequence together with its context. Antigen unknown. This sample was taken from a study of T cell clonotyping in hematopoietic cell transplantation. Study-wide findings and caveats: At the given depth, recipient repertoires were over 95% de novo clonotypes. Pathologically expanded recipient clonotypes increased progressively from day 30 to day 180 as diversity fell. Without cell sorting, CD4 versus CD8 contributions remain unresolved. Broader posttransplant TCR repertoire diversity was predicted by graft donor and pretransplant recipient Inverse Simpson Index values.

Some clones are missing from TCRdb's copy, which holds only in-frame ones; the method was immunoSEQ multiplex PCR. Of about 9,400 clones in the sample, approximately 79% were seen once. Losses at the gene ends were 3 bases for V and 3 bases for J; bases not matched to a gene: 3. Germline V gives CDR1 MGHRA, CDR2 YSYEKL. The CDR3 is 15 amino acids. This chain uses TRBV4-1 with TRBJ1-5, with 9 bases matching TRBD1. The sequencing used PBMCs, collected 180 days after allogeneic stem cell transplant. The receptor's source is a male patient between 40 and 49 years old who had an allogeneic stem cell transplant from a related donor, so the T cells may come from the graft donor. Some clones in this sample may be carry-over from other donors' samples. The CDR3 DNA sequence: TGCGCCAGCAGCCACGGACAGGGGCTCAATCAGCCCCAGCATTTT. Amino acid sequence: CASSHGQGLNQPQHF.